This T cell receptor (beta chain) originates from a study of CD8 T cells in Susac syndrome. Reverse transcription of 0.5 to 1 ug RNA used random hexamers. One entry per CDR3 protein results from TCRdb running MiXCR on the immunoSEQ multiplex PCR reads. The sample lists about 300,000 distinct CDR3 sequences; about nine tenths were seen once. Trimming took 8 bases from V and 2 from J, leaving 16 bases between them. Germline lookup yields CDR1 MDHEN and CDR2 SYDVKM. The CDR3 consists of 14 residues. Sequencing input: CD8+ T cells from PBMCs. The chain is built from TRBV28 and TRBJ2-7; TRBD1 is a possible D gene (6 bases). This receptor was obtained from a human donor with multiple sclerosis. In DNA form, the CDR3 reads TGTGCCAGCGAACCCAGGGGAATAACCTACGAGCAGTACTTC. This translates into CASEPRGITYEQYF.